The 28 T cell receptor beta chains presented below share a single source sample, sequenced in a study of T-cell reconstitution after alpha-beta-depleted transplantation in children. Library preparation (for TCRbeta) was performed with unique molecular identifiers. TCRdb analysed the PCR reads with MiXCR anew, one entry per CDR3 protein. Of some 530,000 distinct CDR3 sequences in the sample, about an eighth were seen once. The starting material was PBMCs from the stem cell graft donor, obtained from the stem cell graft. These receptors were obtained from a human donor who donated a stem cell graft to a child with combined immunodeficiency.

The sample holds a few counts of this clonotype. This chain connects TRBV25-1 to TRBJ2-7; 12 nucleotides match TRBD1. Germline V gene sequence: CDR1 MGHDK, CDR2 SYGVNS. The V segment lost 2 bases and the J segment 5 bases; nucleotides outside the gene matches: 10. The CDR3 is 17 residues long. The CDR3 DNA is TGTGCCAGCAGTGAAATATTTGGGACAGGGGGCCGGAACGAGCAGTACTTC. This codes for CASSEIFGTGGRNEQYF.

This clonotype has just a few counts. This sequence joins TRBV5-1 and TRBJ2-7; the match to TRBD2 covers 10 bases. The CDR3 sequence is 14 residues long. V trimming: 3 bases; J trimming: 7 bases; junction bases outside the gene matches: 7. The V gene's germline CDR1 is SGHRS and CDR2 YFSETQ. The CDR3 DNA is TGCGCCAGCAGCTCCACTAGCGGGACCCGGGAGCAGTACTTC. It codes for CASSSTSGTREQYF.

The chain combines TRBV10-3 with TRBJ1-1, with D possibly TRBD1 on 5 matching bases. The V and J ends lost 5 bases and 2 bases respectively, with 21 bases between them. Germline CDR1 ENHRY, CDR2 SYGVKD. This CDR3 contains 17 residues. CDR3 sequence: CAISPVVLLGANTEAFF. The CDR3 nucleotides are TGTGCCATCAGTCCTGTGGTTCTTCTTGGGGCCAACACTGAAGCTTTCTTT.

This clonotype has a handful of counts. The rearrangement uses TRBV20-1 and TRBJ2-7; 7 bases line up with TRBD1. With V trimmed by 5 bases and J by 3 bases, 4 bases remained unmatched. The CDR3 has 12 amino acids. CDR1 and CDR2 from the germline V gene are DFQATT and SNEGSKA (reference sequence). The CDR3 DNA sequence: TGCAGTGCTCCCCGACAGGGCTACGAGCAGTACTTC. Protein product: CSAPRQGYEQYF.

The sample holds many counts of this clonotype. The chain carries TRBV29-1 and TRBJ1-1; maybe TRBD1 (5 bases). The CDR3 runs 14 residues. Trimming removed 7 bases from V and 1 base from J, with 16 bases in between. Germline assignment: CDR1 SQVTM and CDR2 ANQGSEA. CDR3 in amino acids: CSGGTWPSNTEAFF. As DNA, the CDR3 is TGCAGCGGGGGGACTTGGCCGTCGAACACTGAAGCTTTCTTT. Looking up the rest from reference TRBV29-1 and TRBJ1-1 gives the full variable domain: SAVISQKPSRDICQRGTSLTIQCQVDSQVTMMFWYRQQPGQSLTLIATANQGSEATYESGFVIDKFPISRPNLTFSTLTVSNMSPEDSSIYLCSGGTWPSNTEAFFGQGTRLTVV.

CDR3 nucleotide sequence: TGTGCCAGCAGCTTACAGGGACAGTCCTACTACGAGCAGTACTTC. Translated, it gives CASSLQGQSYYEQYF. V usage is TRBV7-2 and J usage is TRBJ2-7; TRBD1 aligns across 7 bases. Germline V gives CDR1 SGHTA, CDR2 FQGNSA. The CDR3 is made up of 15 amino acids. V shed 2 bases, J shed 3 bases, and the junction held 7 bases outside the gene matches. The entire variable domain, with the rest obtained from reference TRBV7-2 and TRBJ2-7, is as follows: GAGVSQSPSNKVTEKGKDVELRCDPISGHTALYWYRQSLGQGLEFLIYFQGNSAPDKSGLPSDRFSAERTGGSVSTLTIQRTQQEDSAVYLCASSLQGQSYYEQYFGPGTRLTVT.

In nucleotides, the CDR3 is TGCAGCTCCACGGGTCACTGGTCGAGGGACCAAGAGACCCAGTACTTC. It is translated as CSSTGHWSRDQETQYF. The chain couples TRBV29-1 to TRBJ2-5; D is perhaps TRBD2 (5 bases). Looked up from germline, CDR1 is SQVTM and CDR2 is ANQGSEA. This CDR3 spans 16 amino acids. Trimming stripped 8 bases from V and 0 bases from J, with 22 bases between. The complete variable domain, with remaining parts taken from reference TRBV29-1 and TRBJ2-5, reads SAVISQKPSRDICQRGTSLTIQCQVDSQVTMMFWYRQQPGQSLTLIATANQGSEATYESGFVIDKFPISRPNLTFSTLTVSNMSPEDSSIYLCSSTGHWSRDQETQYFGPGTRLLVL.

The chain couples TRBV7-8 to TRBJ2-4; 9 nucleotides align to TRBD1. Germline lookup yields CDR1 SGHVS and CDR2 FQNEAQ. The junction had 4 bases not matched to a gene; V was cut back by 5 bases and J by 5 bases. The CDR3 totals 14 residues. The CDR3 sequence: CASSQDRGENIQYF. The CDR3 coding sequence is TGTGCCAGCAGCCAGGACAGGGGAGAAAACATTCAGTACTTC.

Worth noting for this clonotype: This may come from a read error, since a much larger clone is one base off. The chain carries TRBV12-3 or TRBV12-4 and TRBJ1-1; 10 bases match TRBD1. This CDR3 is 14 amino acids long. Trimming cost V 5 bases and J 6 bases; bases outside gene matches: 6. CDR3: CASSPGQGYSEAFF. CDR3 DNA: TGTGCCAGCAGTCCGGGACAGGGGTACTCTGAAGCTTTCTTT.

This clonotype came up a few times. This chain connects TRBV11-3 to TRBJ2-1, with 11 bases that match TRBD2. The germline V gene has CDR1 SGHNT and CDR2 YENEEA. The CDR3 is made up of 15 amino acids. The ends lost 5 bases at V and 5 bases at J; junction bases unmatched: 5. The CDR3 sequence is CASSLGLAEDNEQFF. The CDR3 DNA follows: TGTGCCAGCAGCCTGGGACTAGCGGAGGACAATGAGCAGTTCTTC.

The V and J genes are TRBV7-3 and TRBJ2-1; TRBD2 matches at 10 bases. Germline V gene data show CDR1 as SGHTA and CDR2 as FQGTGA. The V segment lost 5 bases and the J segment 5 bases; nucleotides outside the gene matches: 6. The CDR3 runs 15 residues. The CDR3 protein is CASSPRLAGNNEQFF. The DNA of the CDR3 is TGTGCCAGCAGCCCAAGACTAGCGGGTAACAATGAGCAGTTCTTC. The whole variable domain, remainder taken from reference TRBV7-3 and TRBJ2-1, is GAGVSQTPSNKVTEKGKYVELRCDPISGHTALYWYRQSLGQGPEFLIYFQGTGAADDSGLPNDRFFAVRPEGSVSTLKIQRTERGDSAVYLCASSPRLAGNNEQFFGPGTRLTVL.

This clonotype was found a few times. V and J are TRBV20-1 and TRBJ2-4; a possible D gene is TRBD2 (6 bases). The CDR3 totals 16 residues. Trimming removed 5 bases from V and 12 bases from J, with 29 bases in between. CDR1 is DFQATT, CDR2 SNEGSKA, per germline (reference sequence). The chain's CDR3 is CSAPPAGTSRVRHQYF. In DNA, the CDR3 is TGCAGTGCTCCCCCTGCCGGGACTTCCCGCGTTCGGCATCAGTACTTC.

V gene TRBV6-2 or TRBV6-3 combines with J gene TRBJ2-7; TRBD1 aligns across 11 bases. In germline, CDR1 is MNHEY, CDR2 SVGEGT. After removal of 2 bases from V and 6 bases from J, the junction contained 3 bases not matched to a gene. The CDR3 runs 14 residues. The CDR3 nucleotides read TGTGCCAGCAGTTACGGGGACAGGGGGGTCGAGCAGTACTTC. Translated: CASSYGDRGVEQYF.

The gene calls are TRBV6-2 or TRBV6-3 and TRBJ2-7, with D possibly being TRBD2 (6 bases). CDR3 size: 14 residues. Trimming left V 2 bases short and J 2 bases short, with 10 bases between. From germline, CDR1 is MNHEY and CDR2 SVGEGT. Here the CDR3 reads CASSYQAGTYEQYF. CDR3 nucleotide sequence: TGTGCCAGCAGTTACCAGGCGGGAACCTACGAGCAGTACTTC.

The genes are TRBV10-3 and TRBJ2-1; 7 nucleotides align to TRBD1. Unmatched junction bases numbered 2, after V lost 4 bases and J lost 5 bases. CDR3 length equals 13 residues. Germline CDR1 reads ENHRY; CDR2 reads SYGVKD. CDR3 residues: CAISVGTDNEQFF. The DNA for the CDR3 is TGTGCCATCAGTGTGGGGACAGACAATGAGCAGTTCTTC.

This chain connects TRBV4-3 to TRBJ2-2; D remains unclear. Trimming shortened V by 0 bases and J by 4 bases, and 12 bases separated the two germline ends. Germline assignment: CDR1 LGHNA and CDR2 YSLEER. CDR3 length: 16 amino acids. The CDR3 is CASSQDVMLVTGELFF. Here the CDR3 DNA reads TGCGCCAGCAGCCAAGATGTCATGCTAGTCACCGGGGAGCTGTTTTTT.

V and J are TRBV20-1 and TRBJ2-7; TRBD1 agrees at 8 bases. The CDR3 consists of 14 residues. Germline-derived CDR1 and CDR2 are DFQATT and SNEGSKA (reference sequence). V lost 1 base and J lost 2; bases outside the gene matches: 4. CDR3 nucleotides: TGCAGTGCTAGAGGGGGGGACAGGCCCTACGAGCAGTACTTC. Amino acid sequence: CSARGGDRPYEQYF.

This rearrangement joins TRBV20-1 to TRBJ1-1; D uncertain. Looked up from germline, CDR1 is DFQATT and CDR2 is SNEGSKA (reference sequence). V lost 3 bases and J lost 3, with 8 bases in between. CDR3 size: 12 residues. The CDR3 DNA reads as TGCAGTGCTAGTTGGGAGGACACTGAAGCTTTCTTT. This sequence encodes CSASWEDTEAFF.

The CDR3 here is CASSFGVQNSYEQYF. CDR3 sequence (DNA): TGTGCCAGCAGCTTTGGGGTCCAGAACTCCTACGAGCAGTACTTC. The chain employs TRBV7-2 and TRBJ2-7; D remains unclear. The CDR3 runs to 15 residues. Trimming took off 3 bases at V and 0 bases at J, with 12 bases between the two ends. Germline CDR1 SGHTA, CDR2 FQGNSA.

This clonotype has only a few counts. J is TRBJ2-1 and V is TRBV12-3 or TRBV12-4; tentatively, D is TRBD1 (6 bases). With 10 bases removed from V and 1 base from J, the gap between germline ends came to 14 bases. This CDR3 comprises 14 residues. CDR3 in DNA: TGTGCCACGCTGGGGACATCTTCCTACAATGAGCAGTTCTTC. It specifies CATLGTSSYNEQFF.

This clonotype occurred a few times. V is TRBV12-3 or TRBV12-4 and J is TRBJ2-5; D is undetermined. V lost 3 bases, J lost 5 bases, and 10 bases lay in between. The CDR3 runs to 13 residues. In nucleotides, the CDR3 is TGTGCCAGCAGTTTCGTCCTTAGGGAGACCCAGTACTTC. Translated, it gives CASSFVLRETQYF.

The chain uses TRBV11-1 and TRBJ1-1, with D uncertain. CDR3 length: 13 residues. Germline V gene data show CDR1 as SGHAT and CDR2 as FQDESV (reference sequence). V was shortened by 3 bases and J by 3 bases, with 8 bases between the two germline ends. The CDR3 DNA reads TGTGCCAGCAGCTTCAACAGATACACTGAAGCTTTCTTT. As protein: CASSFNRYTEAFF.

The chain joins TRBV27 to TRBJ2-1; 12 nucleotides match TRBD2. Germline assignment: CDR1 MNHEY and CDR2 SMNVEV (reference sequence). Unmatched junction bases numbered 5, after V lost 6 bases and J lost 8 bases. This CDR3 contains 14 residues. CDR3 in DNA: TGTGCCAGCAGCCCGACTAGCGGGAGCGATGAGCAGTTCTTC. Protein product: CASSPTSGSDEQFF.

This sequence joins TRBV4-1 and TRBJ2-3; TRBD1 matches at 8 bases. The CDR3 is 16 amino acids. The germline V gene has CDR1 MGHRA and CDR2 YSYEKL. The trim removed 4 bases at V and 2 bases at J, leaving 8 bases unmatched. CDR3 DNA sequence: TGCGCCAGCAGCCGCGGACAGGGTGGGAACACAGATACGCAGTATTTT. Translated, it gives CASSRGQGGNTDTQYF.

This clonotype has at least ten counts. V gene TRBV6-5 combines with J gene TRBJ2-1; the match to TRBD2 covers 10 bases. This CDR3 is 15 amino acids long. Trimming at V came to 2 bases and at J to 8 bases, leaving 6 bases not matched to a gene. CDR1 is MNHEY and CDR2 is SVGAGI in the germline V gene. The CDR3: CASSYGAGGSDEQFF. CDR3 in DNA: TGTGCCAGCAGTTACGGAGCGGGAGGGTCGGATGAGCAGTTCTTC.

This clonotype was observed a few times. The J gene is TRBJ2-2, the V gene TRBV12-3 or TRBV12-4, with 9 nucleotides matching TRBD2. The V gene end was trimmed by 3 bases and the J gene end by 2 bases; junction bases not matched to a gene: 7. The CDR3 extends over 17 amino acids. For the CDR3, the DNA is TGTGCCAGCAGTTTTGAGGGGACTAGCTCTAACACCGGGGAGCTGTTTTTT. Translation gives CASSFEGTSSNTGELFF.

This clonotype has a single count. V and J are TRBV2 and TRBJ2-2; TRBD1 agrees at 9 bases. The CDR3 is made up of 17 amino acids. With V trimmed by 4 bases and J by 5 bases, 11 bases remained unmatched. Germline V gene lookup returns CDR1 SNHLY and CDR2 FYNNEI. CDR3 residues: CASSVPGTGRKTGELFF. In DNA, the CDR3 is TGTGCCAGCAGTGTTCCCGGGACAGGGAGGAAAACCGGGGAGCTGTTTTTT.

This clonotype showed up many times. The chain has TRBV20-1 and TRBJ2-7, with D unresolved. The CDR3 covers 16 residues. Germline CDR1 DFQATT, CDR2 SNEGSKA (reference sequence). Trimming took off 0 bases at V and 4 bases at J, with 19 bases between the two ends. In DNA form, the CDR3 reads TGCAGTGCTAGAGATATTACTCGGAACAGAGTATACGAGCAGTACTTC. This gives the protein CSARDITRNRVYEQYF.